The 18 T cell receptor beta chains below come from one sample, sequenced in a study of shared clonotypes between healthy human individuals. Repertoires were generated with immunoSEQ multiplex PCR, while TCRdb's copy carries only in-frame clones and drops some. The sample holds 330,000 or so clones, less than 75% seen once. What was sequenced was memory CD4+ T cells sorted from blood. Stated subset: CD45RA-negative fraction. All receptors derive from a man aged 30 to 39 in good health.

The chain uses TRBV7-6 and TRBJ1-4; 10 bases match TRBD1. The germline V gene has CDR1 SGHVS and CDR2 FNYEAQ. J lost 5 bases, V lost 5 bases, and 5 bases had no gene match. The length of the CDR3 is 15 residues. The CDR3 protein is CASSPGTGVNEKLFF. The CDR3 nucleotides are TGTGCCAGCAGCCCCGGGACAGGGGTGAATGAAAAACTGTTTTTT.

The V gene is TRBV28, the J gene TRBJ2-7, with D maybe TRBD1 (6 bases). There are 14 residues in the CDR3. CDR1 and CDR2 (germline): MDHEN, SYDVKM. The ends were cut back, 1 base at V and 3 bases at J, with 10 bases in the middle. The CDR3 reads CASSLLHRDYEQYF. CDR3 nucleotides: TGTGCCAGCAGTTTATTACACAGGGACTACGAGCAGTACTTC.

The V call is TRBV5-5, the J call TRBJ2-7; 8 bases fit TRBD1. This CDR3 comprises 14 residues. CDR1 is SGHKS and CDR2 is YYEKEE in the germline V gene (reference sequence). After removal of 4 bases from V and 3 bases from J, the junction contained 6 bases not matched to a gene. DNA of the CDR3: TGTGCCAGCAGCCCACAGGGGGTAGTCTACGAGCAGTACTTC. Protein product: CASSPQGVVYEQYF. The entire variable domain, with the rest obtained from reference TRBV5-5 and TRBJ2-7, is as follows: DAGVTQSPTHLIKTRGQQVTLRCSPISGHKSVSWYQQVLGQGPQFIFQYYEKEERGRGNFPDRFSARQFPNYSSELNVNALLLGDSALYLCASSPQGVVYEQYFGPGTRLTVT.

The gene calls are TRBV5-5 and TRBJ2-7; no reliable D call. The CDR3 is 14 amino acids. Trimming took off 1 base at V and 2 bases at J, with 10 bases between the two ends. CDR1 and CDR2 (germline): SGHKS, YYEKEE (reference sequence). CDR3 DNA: TGTGCCAGCAGCTTGTACGGCCATGCCTACGAGCAGTACTTC. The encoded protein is CASSLYGHAYEQYF.

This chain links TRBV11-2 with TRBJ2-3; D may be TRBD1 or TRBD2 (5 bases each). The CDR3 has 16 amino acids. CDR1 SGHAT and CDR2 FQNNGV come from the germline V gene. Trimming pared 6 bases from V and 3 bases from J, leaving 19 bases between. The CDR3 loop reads CASRPFSGKGTDTQYF. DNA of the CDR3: TGTGCCAGCAGACCCTTCTCGGGGAAGGGGACAGATACGCAGTATTTT.

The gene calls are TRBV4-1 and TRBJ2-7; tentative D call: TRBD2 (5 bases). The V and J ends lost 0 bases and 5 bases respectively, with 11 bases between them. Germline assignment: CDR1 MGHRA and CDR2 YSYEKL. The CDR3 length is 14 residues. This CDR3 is CASSQDYGRDEQYF. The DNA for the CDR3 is TGCGCCAGCAGCCAAGATTACGGGCGGGACGAGCAGTACTTC.

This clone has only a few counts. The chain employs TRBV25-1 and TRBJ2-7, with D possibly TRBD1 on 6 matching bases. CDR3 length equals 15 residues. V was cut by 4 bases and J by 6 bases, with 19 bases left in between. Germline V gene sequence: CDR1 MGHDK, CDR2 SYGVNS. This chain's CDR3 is CASSGGTGKRIEQYF. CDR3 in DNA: TGTGCCAGCAGTGGCGGAACAGGGAAGAGGATCGAGCAGTACTTC.

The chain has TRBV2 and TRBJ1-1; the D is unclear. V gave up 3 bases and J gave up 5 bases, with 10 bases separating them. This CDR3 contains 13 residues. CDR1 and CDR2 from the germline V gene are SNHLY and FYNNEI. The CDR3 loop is CASSDQFTTEAFF. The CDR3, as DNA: TGTGCCAGCAGTGATCAATTTACGACTGAAGCTTTCTTT. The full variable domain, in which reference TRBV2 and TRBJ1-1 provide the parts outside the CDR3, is EPEVTQTPSHQVTQMGQEVILRCVPISNHLYFYWYRQILGQKVEFLVSFYNNEISEKSEIFDDQFSVERPDGSNFTLKIRSTKLEDSAMYFCASSDQFTTEAFFGQGTRLTVV.

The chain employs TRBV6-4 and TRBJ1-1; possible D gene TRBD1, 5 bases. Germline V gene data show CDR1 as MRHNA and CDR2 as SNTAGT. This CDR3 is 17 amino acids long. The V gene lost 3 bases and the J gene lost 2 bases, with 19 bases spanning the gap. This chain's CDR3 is CASSDPDHLGGNTEAFF. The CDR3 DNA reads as TGTGCCAGCAGTGATCCTGACCATCTTGGGGGTAACACTGAAGCTTTCTTT.

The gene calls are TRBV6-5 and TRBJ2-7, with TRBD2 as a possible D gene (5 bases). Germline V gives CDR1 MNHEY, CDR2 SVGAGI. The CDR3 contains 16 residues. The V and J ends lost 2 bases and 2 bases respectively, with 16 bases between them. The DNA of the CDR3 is TGTGCCAGCAGTTACCTCGAAGGAGGCCGCCCCTACGAGCAGTACTTC. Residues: CASSYLEGGRPYEQYF.

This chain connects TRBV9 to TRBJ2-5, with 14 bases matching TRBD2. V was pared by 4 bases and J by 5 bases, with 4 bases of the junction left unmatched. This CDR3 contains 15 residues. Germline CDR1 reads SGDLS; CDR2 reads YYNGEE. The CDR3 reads CASSPGLAGVETQYF. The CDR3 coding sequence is TGTGCCAGCAGCCCGGGACTAGCGGGAGTGGAGACCCAGTACTTC.

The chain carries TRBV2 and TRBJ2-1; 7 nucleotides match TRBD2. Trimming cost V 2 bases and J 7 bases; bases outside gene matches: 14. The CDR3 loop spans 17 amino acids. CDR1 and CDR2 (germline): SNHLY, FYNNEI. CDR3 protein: CASSEWPASGPSNEQFF. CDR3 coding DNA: TGTGCCAGCAGTGAATGGCCGGCTAGCGGCCCGTCTAATGAGCAGTTCTTC.

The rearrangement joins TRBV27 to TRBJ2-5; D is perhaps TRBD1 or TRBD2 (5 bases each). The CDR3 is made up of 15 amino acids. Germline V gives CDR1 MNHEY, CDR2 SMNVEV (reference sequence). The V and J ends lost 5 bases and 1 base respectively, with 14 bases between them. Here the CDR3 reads CASSTSWGRQETQYF. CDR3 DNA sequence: TGTGCCAGCAGTACCAGTTGGGGACGCCAAGAGACCCAGTACTTC.

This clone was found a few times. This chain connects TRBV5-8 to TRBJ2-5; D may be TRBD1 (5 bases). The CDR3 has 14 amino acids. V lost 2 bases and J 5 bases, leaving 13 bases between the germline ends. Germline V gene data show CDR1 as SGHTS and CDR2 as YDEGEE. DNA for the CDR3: TGTGCCAGCAGCTTACAGGTGCCGCGGGAGACCCAGTACTTC. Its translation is CASSLQVPRETQYF. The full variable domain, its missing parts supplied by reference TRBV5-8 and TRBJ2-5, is EAGVTQSPTHLIKTRGQQATLRCSPISGHTSVYWYQQALGLGLQFLLWYDEGEERNRGNFPPRFSGRQFPNYSSELNVNALELEDSALYLCASSLQVPRETQYFGPGTRLLVL.

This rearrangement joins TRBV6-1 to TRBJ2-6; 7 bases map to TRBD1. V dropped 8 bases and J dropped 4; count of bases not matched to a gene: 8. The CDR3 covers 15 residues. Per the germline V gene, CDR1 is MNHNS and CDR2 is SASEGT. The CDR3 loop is CASRLTGAGANVLTF. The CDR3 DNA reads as TGTGCCAGCCGTCTTACAGGGGCGGGGGCCAACGTCCTGACTTTC.

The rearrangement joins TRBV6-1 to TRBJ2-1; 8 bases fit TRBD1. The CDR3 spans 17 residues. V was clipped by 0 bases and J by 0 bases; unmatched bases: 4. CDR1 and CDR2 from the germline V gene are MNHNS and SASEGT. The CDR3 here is CASSEARGQVSYNEQFF. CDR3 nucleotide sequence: TGTGCCAGCAGTGAAGCGCGGGGACAGGTCTCCTACAATGAGCAGTTCTTC.

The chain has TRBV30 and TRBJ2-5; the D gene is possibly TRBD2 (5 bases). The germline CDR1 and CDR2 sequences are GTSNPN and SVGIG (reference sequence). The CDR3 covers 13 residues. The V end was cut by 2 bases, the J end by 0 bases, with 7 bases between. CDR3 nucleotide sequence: TGTGCCTGGAGTAGGCGGGACCAAGAGACCCAGTACTTC. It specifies CAWSRRDQETQYF. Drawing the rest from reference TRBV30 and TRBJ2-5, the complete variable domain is SQTIHQWPATLVQPVGSPLSLECTVEGTSNPNLYWYRQAAGRGLQLLFYSVGIGQISSEVPQNLSASRPQDRQFILSSKKLLLSDSGFYLCAWSRRDQETQYFGPGTRLLVL.

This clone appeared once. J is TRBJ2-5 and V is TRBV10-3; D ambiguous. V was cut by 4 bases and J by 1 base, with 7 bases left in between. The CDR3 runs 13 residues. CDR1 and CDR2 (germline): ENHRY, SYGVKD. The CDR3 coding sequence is TGTGCCATCAGTGGGGTGGGCCAAGAGACCCAGTACTTC. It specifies CAISGVGQETQYF.